The entry below gives a single T cell receptor beta chain sequence along with its context. The antigen it recognizes is unknown. The input lacks base qualities; no much larger clone sits a single base away. For repertoire sequencing, the TCR beta CDR3 regions were amplified from RNA transcripts. A first-round RT-PCR used HTBI primers with the Qiagen OneStep RT-PCR kit, followed by a second-round multiplex PCR, size selection and purification. Libraries were sequenced on an Illumina HiSeq2000 using paired-end 100 bp reads. Per the authors' processing: SOAPnuke was used to process the reads, removing any read that contained adapters or uncalled bases, had a mean Phred below 15, or lacked an exact match to the constant primer or identifier. High-quality paired reads were merged with COPE v1.2.5. Each unique nucleotide sequence was treated as a clonotype, and MiTCR v1.1 was used to align the clonotypes to the IMGT TRB V, D and J references. Only V-J combinations with frequency above 0.0001 were analysed, covering 99% to 99.2% of repertoires. For each V-J combination, a TCR clonal expansion and chaos score was defined as the ratio of F50 clonal expansion to chaos observed in the TCRdist matrix. Welch's t-statistics and random forest were used to reduce features to about 13 V-J combinations, which were fed into a naive Bayes classifier. The Morisita-Horn index was used to measure how similar the thyroid and blood repertoires were. TCRdb reprocessed the public reads (quality trimming at Q25 with fastp, clone calling with MiXCR) and kept in-frame beta chains. Each entry merges the rows of one CDR3 protein and shows their most common DNA and genes. These V and J calls rely on TCRdb rather than the paper's analysis. Counted in this sample were 200,000 to 250,000 distinct CDR3 sequences; 45% of them appeared once. The leading ten clones occupy around half of the sample.

The data are from a study of Graves' ophthalmopathy and Graves' hyperthyroidism (dated by TCRdb to the late 2010s). Describing the broader study: Peripheral blood was collected at initial diagnosis, before any treatment. The study used signatures of the TCR beta repertoire to tell Graves' ophthalmopathy apart from Graves' hyperthyroidism and to predict which patients would progress to ophthalmopathy. In total, 135 blood samples were TCR-sequenced: 40 to 45 ophthalmopathy, some 80 hyperthyroidism and some 17 hyperthyroidism-to-ophthalmopathy patients. To explore V-J signatures that distinguish ophthalmopathy from hyperthyroidism, a discovery set of around 100 patients was enrolled, made up of around 40 with ophthalmopathy and some 60 with stable hyperthyroidism. The independent validation cohort included approximately 19 hyperthyroidism patients plus 17 patients who later progressed from hyperthyroidism to ophthalmopathy. T-cell repertoires of thyroid tissue and blood were compared in 5 or 6 hyperthyroidism patients. Once sampling was done, hyperthyroidism patients were given methimazole at a starting dose of 30 mg daily, while ophthalmopathy patients were given high-dose intravenous methylprednisolone. Overall study results and their limits: In cross-validation, the 13-signature model distinguished ophthalmopathy from stable hyperthyroidism with 87.88% sensitivity and about 81% specificity, while in the test set the corresponding values were roughly 80% and 75%. Sample size was not statistically predetermined, and group allocation was not concealed from the investigators. Most of the expanded thyroid clonotypes with a frequency above 0.001 were also detected in blood, and it was suggested that the thyroid immune response may be reflected by blood repertoires. In validation, the model predicted ophthalmopathy progression with 70.59% sensitivity and approximately 75% specificity; around twelve predicted patients were CT-confirmed with GO in a median of around 6 months.

V and J are truncated by 10 bases and 9 bases respectively, leaving an intervening sequence of 16 bases. The CDR3 spans 11 residues, from the cysteine through the phenylalanine. Only the CDR3 part of the read is kept: 33 bases, read in frame from the first base. The germline V gene supplies CDR1 ENHRY and CDR2 SYGVKD. Patients with ophthalmopathy had moderately to severely active disease, with a Clinical Activity Score of 3 or more, a NOSPECS grade of 4 or more, and a disease duration of less than 3 months. Patients with other autoimmune diseases, uncontrolled infections, pregnancy or lactation were excluded. Diagnosis relied on clinical symptoms, serum thyroxine, TRAb, thyroid ultrasound and orbital computed tomography. Ficoll-Paque density gradient centrifugation was used to isolate PBMCs from around 10 ml of fresh peripheral blood. Total RNA was extracted with Trizol reagent and quality-checked on an Agilent 2100 Bioanalyzer.

The sequenced material came from peripheral blood. This TCR was recovered from an adult man with Graves' ophthalmopathy. The chain couples TRBV10-3 to TRBJ2-7, with the D gene too uncertain to name. The CDR3 reads as follows: CATGSTDTQYF. At the DNA level, the sequence is TGTGCCACCGGTAGCACAGATACGCAGTACTTC.